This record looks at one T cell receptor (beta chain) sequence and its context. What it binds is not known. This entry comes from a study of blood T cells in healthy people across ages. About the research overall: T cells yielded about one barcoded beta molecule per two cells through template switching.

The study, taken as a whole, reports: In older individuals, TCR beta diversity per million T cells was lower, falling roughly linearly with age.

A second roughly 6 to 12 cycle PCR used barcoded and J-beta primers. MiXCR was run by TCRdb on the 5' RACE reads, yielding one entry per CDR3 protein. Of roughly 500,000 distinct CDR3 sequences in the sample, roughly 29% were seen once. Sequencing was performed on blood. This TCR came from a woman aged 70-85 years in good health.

The CDR3 DNA is TGTGCCAGCAGTGCCGGGACAGGGATGGCTTTCTTT. Protein product: CASSAGTGMAFF. The chain couples TRBV2 to TRBJ1-1; 9 nucleotides align to TRBD1. V dropped 4 bases and J dropped 11; count of bases not matched to a gene: 5. CDR3 length equals 12 residues. The V gene's germline CDR1 is SNHLY and CDR2 FYNNEI.